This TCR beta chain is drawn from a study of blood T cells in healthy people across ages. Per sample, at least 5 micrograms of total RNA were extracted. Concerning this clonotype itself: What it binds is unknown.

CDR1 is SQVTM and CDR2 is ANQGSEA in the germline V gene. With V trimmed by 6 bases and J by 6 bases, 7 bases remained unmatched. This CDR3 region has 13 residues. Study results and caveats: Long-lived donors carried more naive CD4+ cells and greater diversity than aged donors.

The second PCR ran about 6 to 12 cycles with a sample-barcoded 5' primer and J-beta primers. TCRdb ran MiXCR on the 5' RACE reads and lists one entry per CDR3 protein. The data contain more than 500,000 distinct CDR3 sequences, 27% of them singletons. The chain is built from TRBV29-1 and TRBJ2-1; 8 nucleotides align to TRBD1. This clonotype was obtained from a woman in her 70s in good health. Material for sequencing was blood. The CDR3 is CSVPTGEINEQFF. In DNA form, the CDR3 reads TGCAGCGTACCGACAGGGGAAATCAATGAGCAGTTCTTC.